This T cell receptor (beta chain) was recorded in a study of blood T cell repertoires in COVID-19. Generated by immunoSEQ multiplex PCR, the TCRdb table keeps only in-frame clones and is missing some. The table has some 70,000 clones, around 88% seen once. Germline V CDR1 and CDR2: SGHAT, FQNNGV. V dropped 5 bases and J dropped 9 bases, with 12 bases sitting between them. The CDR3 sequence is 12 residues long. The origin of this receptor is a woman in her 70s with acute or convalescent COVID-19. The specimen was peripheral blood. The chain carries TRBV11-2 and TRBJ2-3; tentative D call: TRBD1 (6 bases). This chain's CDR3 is CASSPGAGTQYF. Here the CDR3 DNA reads TGTGCCAGCAGCCCAGGGGCTGGGACGCAGTATTTT.